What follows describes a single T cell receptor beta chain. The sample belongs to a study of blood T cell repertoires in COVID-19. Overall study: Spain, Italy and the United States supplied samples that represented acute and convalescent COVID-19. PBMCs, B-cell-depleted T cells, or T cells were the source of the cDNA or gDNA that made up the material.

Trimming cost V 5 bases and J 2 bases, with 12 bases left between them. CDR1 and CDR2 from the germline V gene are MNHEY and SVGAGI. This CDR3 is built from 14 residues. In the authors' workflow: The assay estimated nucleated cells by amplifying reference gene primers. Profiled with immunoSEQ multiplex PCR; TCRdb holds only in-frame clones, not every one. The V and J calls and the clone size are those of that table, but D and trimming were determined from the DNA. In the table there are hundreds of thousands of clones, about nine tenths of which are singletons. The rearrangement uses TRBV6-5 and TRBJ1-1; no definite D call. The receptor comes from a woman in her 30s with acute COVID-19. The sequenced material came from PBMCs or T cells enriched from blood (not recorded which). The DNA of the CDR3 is TGTGCCAGCAGTCCTCAGTCGGGAAACACTGAAGCTTTCTTT. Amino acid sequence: CASSPQSGNTEAFF.